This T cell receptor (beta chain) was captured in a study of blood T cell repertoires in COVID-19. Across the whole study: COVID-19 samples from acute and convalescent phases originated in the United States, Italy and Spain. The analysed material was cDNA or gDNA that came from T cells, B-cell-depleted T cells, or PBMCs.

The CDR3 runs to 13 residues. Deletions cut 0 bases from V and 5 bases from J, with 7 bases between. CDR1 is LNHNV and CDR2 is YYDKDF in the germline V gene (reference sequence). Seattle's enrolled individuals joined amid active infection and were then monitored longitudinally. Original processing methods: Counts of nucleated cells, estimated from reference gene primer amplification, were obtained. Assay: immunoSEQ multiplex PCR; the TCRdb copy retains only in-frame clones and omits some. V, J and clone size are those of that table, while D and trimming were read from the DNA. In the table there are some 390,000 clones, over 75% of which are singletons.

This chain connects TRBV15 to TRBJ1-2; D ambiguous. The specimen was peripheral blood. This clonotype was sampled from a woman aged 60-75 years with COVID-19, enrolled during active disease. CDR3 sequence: CATSRDPTYGYTF. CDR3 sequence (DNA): TGTGCCACCAGCAGAGATCCGACATATGGCTACACCTTC.